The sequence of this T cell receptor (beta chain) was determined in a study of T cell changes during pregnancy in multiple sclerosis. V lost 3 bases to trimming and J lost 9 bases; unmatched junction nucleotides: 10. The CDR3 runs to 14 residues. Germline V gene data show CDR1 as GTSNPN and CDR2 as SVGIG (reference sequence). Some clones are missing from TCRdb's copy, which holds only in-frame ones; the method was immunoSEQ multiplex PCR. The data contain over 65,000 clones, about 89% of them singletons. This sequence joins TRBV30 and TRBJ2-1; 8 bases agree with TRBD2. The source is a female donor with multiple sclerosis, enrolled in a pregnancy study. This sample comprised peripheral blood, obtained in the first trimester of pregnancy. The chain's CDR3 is CAWRVTGGRGEQFF. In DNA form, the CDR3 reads TGTGCCTGGAGGGTTACGGGGGGGCGAGGTGAGCAGTTCTTC.